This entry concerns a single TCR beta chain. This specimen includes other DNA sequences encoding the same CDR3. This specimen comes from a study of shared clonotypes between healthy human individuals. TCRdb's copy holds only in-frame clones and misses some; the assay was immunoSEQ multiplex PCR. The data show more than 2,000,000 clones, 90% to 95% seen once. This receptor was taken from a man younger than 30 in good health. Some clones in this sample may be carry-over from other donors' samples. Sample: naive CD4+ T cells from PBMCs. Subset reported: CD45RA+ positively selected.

CDR3 region: CASSRDQPQHF. In DNA form, the CDR3 reads TGTGCCAGCAGCCGAGATCAGCCCCAGCATTTT. This chain joins TRBV28 and TRBJ1-5; the D is unclear. V was trimmed by 6 bases and J by 5 bases, leaving 5 bases between them. The CDR3 length is 11 residues. Germline assignment: CDR1 MDHEN and CDR2 SYDVKM.